Below are 26 T cell receptor beta chains sequenced from a single sample in a study of T cell repertoires in cytomegalovirus infection. TCRdb recomputed calls from the reads with MiXCR, one row per CDR3 protein. This table holds 370,000 or so distinct CDR3 sequences, about a third found once. These TCRs are of unknown antigen specificity. Sequences were derived from cultured PBMCs, sampled from culture after CMV antigen stimulation. Receptor source: a human donor in good health (CMV status not recorded). Some clones in this sample may be carry-over from other donors' samples.

This chain joins TRBV2 and TRBJ2-5; maybe TRBD2 (5 bases). The CDR3 spans 12 residues. Trimming left V 7 bases short and J 5 bases short, with 11 bases between. Germline CDR1 is SNHLY and CDR2 is FYNNEI. In DNA form, the CDR3 reads TGTGCCAGCATGGGTAGCGTCGAGACCCAGTACTTC. Translation: CASMGSVETQYF.

J is TRBJ1-2 and V is TRBV7-3, with 9 positions matching TRBD1. The CDR3 is 15 amino acids. Germline V CDR1 and CDR2: SGHTA, FQGTGA. Germline trimming cut 5 bases from V and 4 bases from J; bases unmatched to any gene: 8. CDR3 bases: TGTGCCAGCAGCCCAACTACGACAGGGGGCTATGGCTACACCTTC. This gives the protein CASSPTTTGGYGYTF.

This clonotype turned up a few times. The V gene is TRBV20-1, the J gene TRBJ1-6; 10 nucleotides match TRBD1. CDR3 size: 15 residues. Germline CDR1 DFQATT, CDR2 SNEGSKA (reference sequence). Trimming took 0 bases from V and 10 from J; bases not matched to a gene: 6. The CDR3 DNA reads TGCAGTGCTAGAGATCCCGGGACAGGGGACTCACCCCTCCACTTT. Encoded protein: CSARDPGTGDSPLHF.

The chain uses TRBV7-4 and TRBJ2-5; D possibly corresponds to TRBD2 (6 bases). V shed 4 bases and J shed 2 bases, with 17 bases lying between them. This CDR3 contains 16 residues. Germline lookup yields CDR1 SGHVT and CDR2 SQSDAQ. CDR3 loop: CASSSRTGEVQETQYF. The CDR3 DNA reads as TGTGCCAGCAGCTCCCGCACGGGGGAAGTGCAAGAGACCCAGTACTTC.

The genes are TRBV4-1 and TRBJ2-2; D is ambiguous. Germline V gives CDR1 MGHRA, CDR2 YSYEKL. The CDR3 has 12 amino acids. The V end was cut by 1 base, the J end by 10 bases, with 7 bases between. The CDR3 coding sequence is TGCGCCAGCAGCCAAGTCGAAGCGGAGCTGTTTTTT. This translates into CASSQVEAELFF.

A note on this clonotype: Just one base apart from a much larger clone, this may be a read error. This sequence joins TRBV7-3 and TRBJ2-1; possibly TRBD2 for D (6 bases). The CDR3 loop spans 14 amino acids. Deletions cut 5 bases from V and 8 bases from J, with 16 bases between. The germline gives CDR1 SGHTA, CDR2 FQGTGA. CDR3 residues: CASSPRTTSHEQFF. CDR3 coding DNA: TGTGCCAGCAGCCCCAGGACAACTAGCCATGAGCAGTTCTTC.

The genes are TRBV7-9 and TRBJ2-3, with TRBD2 matching 10 bases. Trimming removed 5 bases from V and 2 bases from J; junction bases left unmatched: 4. The CDR3 is made up of 15 amino acids. Per germline, CDR1 SEHNR and CDR2 FQNEAQ (reference sequence). As DNA, the CDR3 is TGTGCCAGCAGCGCGGGACTAGCGCCCACAGATACGCAGTATTTT. Translation: CASSAGLAPTDTQYF.

This chain joins TRBV28 and TRBJ2-7, with D tentatively TRBD1 (5 bases). This CDR3 spans 15 amino acids. From germline, CDR1 is MDHEN and CDR2 SYDVKM. The V and J ends lost 6 bases and 3 bases respectively, with 18 bases between them. DNA for the CDR3: TGTGCCAGCAGGCCTGTTGGGCAGGGTCACTACGAGCAGTACTTC. This translates into CASRPVGQGHYEQYF. Supplemented by reference TRBV28 and TRBJ2-7, the full variable domain reads DVKVTQSSRYLVKRTGEKVFLECVQDMDHENMFWYRQDPGLGLRLIYFSYDVKMKEKGDIPEGYSVSREKKERFSLILESASTNQTSMYLCASRPVGQGHYEQYFGPGTRLTVT.

The gene calls are TRBV4-1 and TRBJ1-4; D not resolved. V lost 3 bases and J 7 bases, leaving 12 bases between the germline ends. The CDR3 is 14 residues long. Germline lookup yields CDR1 MGHRA and CDR2 YSYEKL. This CDR3 reads CASSQGRVGEKLFF. The CDR3 region has the DNA TGCGCCAGCAGCCAGGGGAGGGTTGGTGAAAAACTGTTTTTT.

This chain connects TRBV7-2 to TRBJ2-1; D is possibly TRBD2 (5 bases). Looked up from germline, CDR1 is SGHTA and CDR2 is FQGNSA. The V end was cut by 5 bases, the J end by 0 bases, with 23 bases between. The CDR3 is made up of 19 amino acids. In DNA, the CDR3 is TGTGCCAGCAGCCCTGCGGGCTCCGGTGAGGGAAGCTCCTACAATGAGCAGTTCTTC. This translates into CASSPAGSGEGSSYNEQFF.

This chain connects TRBV5-1 to TRBJ2-2; 7 bases are a match to TRBD1. Germline lookup yields CDR1 SGHRS and CDR2 YFSETQ. The CDR3 is 13 amino acids. J lost 6 bases, V lost 7 bases, and 6 bases had no gene match. The CDR3 region has the DNA TGCGCCAGCGGGACAGTTGAGTCCGGGGAGCTGTTTTTT. This encodes CASGTVESGELFF.

This clonotype was detected a few times. This sequence joins TRBV2 and TRBJ1-5; D unresolved. The germline V gene encodes CDR1 SNHLY and CDR2 FYNNEI. This CDR3 is 12 amino acids long. Trimming cost V 0 bases and J 5 bases, with 2 bases left between them. CDR3 residues: CASSEAYQPQHF. The CDR3, as DNA: TGTGCCAGCAGTGAAGCCTATCAGCCCCAGCATTTT.

This clonotype showed up just a few times. V and J are TRBV7-2 and TRBJ1-2; D gene ambiguous. V shed 4 bases and J shed 4 bases, with 16 bases lying between them. Germline V gene lookup returns CDR1 SGHTA and CDR2 FQGNSA. The CDR3 length is 15 residues. The CDR3 reads CASSYRRPTGYGYTF. In DNA, the CDR3 is TGTGCCAGCAGCTATCGGCGCCCTACGGGCTATGGCTACACCTTC. Supplemented by reference TRBV7-2 and TRBJ1-2, the full variable domain reads GAGVSQSPSNKVTEKGKDVELRCDPISGHTALYWYRQSLGQGLEFLIYFQGNSAPDKSGLPSDRFSAERTGGSVSTLTIQRTQQEDSAVYLCASSYRRPTGYGYTFGSGTRLTVV.

The chain combines TRBV7-2 with TRBJ1-3; D gene uncertain. Trimming cost V 0 bases and J 0 bases, with 6 bases left between them. CDR1 is SGHTA, CDR2 FQGNSA, per germline. This CDR3 comprises 15 residues. Here the CDR3 DNA reads TGTGCCAGCAGCTTAGCTCTCCTCTCTGGAAACACCATATATTTT. Its translation is CASSLALLSGNTIYF.

The V and J genes are TRBV6-5 and TRBJ2-7; 7 bases are shared with TRBD2. Germline CDR1 and CDR2: MNHEY and SVGAGI. Trimming took 6 bases from V and 4 from J; bases not matched to a gene: 9. The CDR3 runs to 14 residues. CDR3 protein: CASSPQEAGYEQYF. Written as DNA, the CDR3 is TGTGCCAGCAGCCCTCAAGAAGCGGGGTACGAGCAGTACTTC.

The chain joins TRBV30 to TRBJ1-1; D is ambiguous. Germline CDR1 and CDR2: GTSNPN and SVGIG (reference sequence). Trimming took 0 bases from V and 2 from J, leaving 10 bases between them. The CDR3 is made up of 14 amino acids. CDR3 nucleotide sequence: TGTGCCTGGAGTGTCGGGTCAGTCAACACTGAAGCTTTCTTT. Protein product: CAWSVGSVNTEAFF.

This clonotype was found many times. The chain carries TRBV7-2 and TRBJ2-5; 10 bases agree with TRBD1. The CDR3 spans 15 residues. After removal of 3 bases from V and 5 bases from J, the junction contained 6 bases not matched to a gene. Germline V gene sequence: CDR1 SGHTA, CDR2 FQGNSA. CDR3: CASSLAGQGVETQYF. The DNA for the CDR3 is TGTGCCAGCAGCTTGGCCGGACAGGGGGTTGAGACCCAGTACTTC.

The chain uses TRBV7-9 and TRBJ1-1, with TRBD1 matching 7 bases. The CDR3 is made up of 13 amino acids. The V gene's germline CDR1 is SEHNR and CDR2 FQNEAQ (reference sequence). The ends lost 5 bases at V and 4 bases at J; junction bases unmatched: 4. Written as DNA, the CDR3 is TGTGCCAGCAGCGAGACAGGGATCACTGAAGCTTTCTTT. Protein: CASSETGITEAFF.

This clonotype was observed at least ten times. The V and J genes are TRBV6-1 and TRBJ1-6; TRBD1 might be the D (6 bases). Trimming shortened V by 3 bases and J by 14 bases, and 11 bases separated the two germline ends. The CDR3 runs 12 residues. Germline V lookup: CDR1 MNHNS, CDR2 SASEGT. The CDR3 DNA is TGTGCCAGCAGTGATGTCGGGGGCACCCTCCACTTT. Its translation is CASSDVGGTLHF.

This clonotype was counted a few times. The rearrangement uses TRBV19 and TRBJ1-1; D might be TRBD1 (6 bases). Trimming removed 3 bases from V and 3 bases from J, with 11 bases in between. CDR3 length: 14 amino acids. Germline assignment: CDR1 LNHDA and CDR2 SQIVND (reference sequence). This CDR3 reads CASSIWGADTEAFF. CDR3 in DNA: TGTGCCAGTAGTATCTGGGGGGCCGACACTGAAGCTTTCTTT. The entire variable domain, with the rest obtained from reference TRBV19 and TRBJ1-1, is as follows: DGGITQSPKYLFRKEGQNVTLSCEQNLNHDAMYWYRQDPGQGLRLIYYSQIVNDFQKGDIAEGYSVSREKKESFPLTVTSAQKNPTAFYLCASSIWGADTEAFFGQGTRLTVV.

The gene calls are TRBV19 and TRBJ1-2; D is perhaps TRBD1 (5 bases). With 6 bases removed from V and 4 bases from J, the gap between germline ends came to 18 bases. CDR3 length: 15 residues. Germline V gene lookup returns CDR1 LNHDA and CDR2 SQIVND (reference sequence). The CDR3 loop reads CASSRAAGQGYGYTF. The CDR3 nucleotides read TGTGCCAGTAGCCGAGCGGCGGGGCAGGGCTATGGCTACACCTTC.

A few counts support this clonotype. The gene calls are TRBV20-1 and TRBJ1-1; a weak D match, TRBD1 (6 bases). Per the germline V gene, CDR1 is DFQATT and CDR2 is SNEGSKA (reference sequence). The CDR3 contains 14 residues. With 2 bases removed from V and 1 base from J, the gap between germline ends came to 11 bases. The CDR3 protein is CSARMGAANTEAFF. CDR3 nucleotide sequence: TGCAGTGCTAGAATGGGGGCGGCGAACACTGAAGCTTTCTTT.

There are many counts of this clonotype. This chain joins TRBV6-2 or TRBV6-3 and TRBJ2-2; the D is unclear. Trimming shortened V by 4 bases and J by 0 bases, and 0 bases separated the two germline ends. The CDR3 is 12 residues long. Germline CDR1 and CDR2: MNHEY and SVGEGT. The CDR3 region has the DNA TGTGCCAGCAGTTCGAACACCGGGGAGCTGTTTTTT. Its protein is CASSSNTGELFF.

The chain joins TRBV6-2 or TRBV6-3 to TRBJ1-6; 10 nucleotides align to TRBD1. CDR1 MNHEY and CDR2 SVGEGT come from the germline V gene. CDR3 length: 15 residues. Germline trimming cut 5 bases from V and 7 bases from J; bases unmatched to any gene: 5. The CDR3 loop reads CASSAPGQGNSPLHF. CDR3 coding DNA: TGTGCCAGCAGTGCCCCGGGACAGGGGAATTCACCCCTCCACTTT.

The V gene is TRBV20-1, the J gene TRBJ2-1; D is perhaps TRBD2 (6 bases). Germline loops: CDR1 DFQATT, CDR2 SNEGSKA (reference sequence). The V gene lost 6 bases and the J gene lost 3 bases, with 18 bases spanning the gap. The CDR3 runs 15 residues. The CDR3 DNA sequence: TGCAGTGCCCTGAGACTAGGCGGAGGCTACAATGAGCAGTTCTTC. It codes for CSALRLGGGYNEQFF.

The genes are TRBV6-2 or TRBV6-3 and TRBJ2-5; tentative D call: TRBD1 (6 bases). Germline V gene sequence: CDR1 MNHEY, CDR2 SVGEGT. V was shortened by 8 bases and J by 0 bases, with 13 bases between the two germline ends. The CDR3 totals 14 residues. CDR3 sequence reads: CASDYGQNQETQYF. For the CDR3, the DNA is TGTGCCAGCGATTACGGACAGAACCAAGAGACCCAGTACTTC.